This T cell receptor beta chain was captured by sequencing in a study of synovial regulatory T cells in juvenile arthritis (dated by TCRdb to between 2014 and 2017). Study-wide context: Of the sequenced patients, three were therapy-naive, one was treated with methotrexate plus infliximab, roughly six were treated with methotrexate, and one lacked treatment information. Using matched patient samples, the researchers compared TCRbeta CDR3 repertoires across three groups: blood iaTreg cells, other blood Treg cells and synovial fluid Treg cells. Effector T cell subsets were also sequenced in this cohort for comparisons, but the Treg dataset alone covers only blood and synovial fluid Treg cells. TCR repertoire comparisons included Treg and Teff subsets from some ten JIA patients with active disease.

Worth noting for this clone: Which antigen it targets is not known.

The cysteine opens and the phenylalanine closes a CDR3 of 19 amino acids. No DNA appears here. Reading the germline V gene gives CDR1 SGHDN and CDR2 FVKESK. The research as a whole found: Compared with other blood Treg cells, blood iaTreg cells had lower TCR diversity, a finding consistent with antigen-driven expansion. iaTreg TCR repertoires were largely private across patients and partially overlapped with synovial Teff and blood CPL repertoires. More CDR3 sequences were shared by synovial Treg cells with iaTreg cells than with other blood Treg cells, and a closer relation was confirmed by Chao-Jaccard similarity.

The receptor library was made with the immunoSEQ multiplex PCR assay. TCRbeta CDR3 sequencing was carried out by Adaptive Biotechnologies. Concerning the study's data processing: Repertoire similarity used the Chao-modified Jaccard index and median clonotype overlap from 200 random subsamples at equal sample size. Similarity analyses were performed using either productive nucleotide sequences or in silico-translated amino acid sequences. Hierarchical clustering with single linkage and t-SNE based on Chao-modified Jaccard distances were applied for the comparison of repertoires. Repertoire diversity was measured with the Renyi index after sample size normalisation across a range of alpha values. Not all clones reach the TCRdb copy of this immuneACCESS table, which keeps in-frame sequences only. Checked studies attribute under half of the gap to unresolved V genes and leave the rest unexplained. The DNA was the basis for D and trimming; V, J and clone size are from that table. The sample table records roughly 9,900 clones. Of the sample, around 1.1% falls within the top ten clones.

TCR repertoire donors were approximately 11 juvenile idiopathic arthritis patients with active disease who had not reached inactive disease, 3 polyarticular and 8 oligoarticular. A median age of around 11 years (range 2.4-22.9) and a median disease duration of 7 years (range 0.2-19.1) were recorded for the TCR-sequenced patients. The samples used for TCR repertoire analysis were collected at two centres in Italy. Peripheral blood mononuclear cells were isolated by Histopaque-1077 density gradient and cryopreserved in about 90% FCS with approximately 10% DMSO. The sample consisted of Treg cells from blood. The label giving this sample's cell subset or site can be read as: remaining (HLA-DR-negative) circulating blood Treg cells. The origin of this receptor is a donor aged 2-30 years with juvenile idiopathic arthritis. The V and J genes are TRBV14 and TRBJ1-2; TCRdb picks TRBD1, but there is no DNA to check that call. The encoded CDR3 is CASSHLGQGGGFGSYGYTF.